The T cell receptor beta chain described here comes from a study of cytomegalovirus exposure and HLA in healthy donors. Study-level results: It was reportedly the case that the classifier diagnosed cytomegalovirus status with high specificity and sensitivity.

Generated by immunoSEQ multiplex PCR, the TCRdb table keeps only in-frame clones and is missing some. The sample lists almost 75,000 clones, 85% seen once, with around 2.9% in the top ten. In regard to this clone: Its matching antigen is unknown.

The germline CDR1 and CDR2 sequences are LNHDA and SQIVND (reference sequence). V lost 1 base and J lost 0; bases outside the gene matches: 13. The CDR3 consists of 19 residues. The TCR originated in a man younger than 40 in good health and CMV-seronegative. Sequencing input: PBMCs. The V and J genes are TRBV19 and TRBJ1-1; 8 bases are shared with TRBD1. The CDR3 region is CASSIGRMRQGAMNTEAFF. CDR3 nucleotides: TGTGCCAGTAGTATAGGGAGGATGAGGCAGGGGGCCATGAACACTGAAGCTTTCTTT.